The 32 T cell receptor beta chains reported below all come from one sample, sequenced in a study of blood T cell repertoires in COVID-19. Repertoires were generated with immunoSEQ multiplex PCR, while TCRdb's copy carries only in-frame clones and drops some. There are around 280,000 clones in the sample; around nine tenths occur only once, and 1.5% to 2% lies in the top ten. The sample taken for sequencing was PBMCs or T cells enriched from blood (not recorded which). The receptors were sampled from a woman between 40 and 50 years old who had recovered from COVID-19.

V is TRBV5-1 and J is TRBJ2-1; D not certain. Germline V gene sequence: CDR1 SGHRS, CDR2 YFSETQ. The CDR3 extends over 15 amino acids. V gave up 0 bases and J gave up 2 bases, with 9 bases separating them. Here the CDR3 reads CASSLERRTYNEQFF. The DNA for the CDR3 is TGCGCCAGCAGCTTGGAGCGCCGAACCTACAATGAGCAGTTCTTC.

The chain joins TRBV2 to TRBJ2-7; TRBD2 matches at 14 bases. The junction had 10 bases not matched to a gene; V was cut back by 6 bases and J by 9 bases. Germline CDR1 reads SNHLY; CDR2 reads FYNNEI. The CDR3 loop spans 15 amino acids. CDR3 region: CASRTSGREAWGQYF. The CDR3 nucleotides read TGTGCCAGCAGGACTAGCGGGAGGGAAGCTTGGGGGCAGTACTTC. The full variable domain, with the rest looked up from reference TRBV2 and TRBJ2-7, is EPEVTQTPSHQVTQMGQEVILRCVPISNHLYFYWYRQILGQKVEFLVSFYNNEISEKSEIFDDQFSVERPDGSNFTLKIRSTKLEDSAMYFCASRTSGREAWGQYFGPGTRLTVT.

The chain has TRBV4-1 and TRBJ2-1, with D unclear. CDR1 and CDR2 from the germline V gene are MGHRA and YSYEKL. This CDR3 comprises 15 residues. V was trimmed by 0 bases and J by 12 bases, leaving 18 bases between them. The CDR3 reads CASSQDETSIVVQFF. The CDR3 DNA is TGCGCCAGCAGCCAAGATGAGACTTCGATCGTTGTGCAGTTCTTC.

The J gene is TRBJ2-3, the V gene TRBV3-1 (or the pseudogene TRBV3-2); 8 bases align to TRBD2. V shed 6 bases, J shed 0 bases, and the junction held 5 bases outside the gene matches. The germline gives CDR1 LGHDT, CDR2 YNNKEL (reference sequence). The CDR3 sequence is 15 residues long. Here the CDR3 reads CASRRGGSSTDTQYF. CDR3 nucleotide sequence: TGTGCCAGCAGGCGCGGGGGGTCTAGCACAGATACGCAGTATTTT.

This clone was detected ten times or more. Other DNA variants within this sample encode the same CDR3. The gene calls are TRBV5-1 and TRBJ1-6; the match to TRBD1 covers 9 bases. The V and J ends lost 3 bases and 9 bases, in that order; junction bases with no gene match: 4. Germline CDR1 is SGHRS and CDR2 is YFSETQ. CDR3 length: 14 amino acids. The CDR3 spells CASSWGQGGSPLHF. The CDR3 DNA is TGCGCCAGCAGCTGGGGACAGGGAGGTTCACCCCTCCACTTT.

Here the CDR3 reads CASSLGQGSGGYTF. The CDR3 DNA follows: TGCGCCAGCAGCCTCGGACAGGGGAGTGGTGGCTACACCTTC. This sequence joins TRBV5-1 and TRBJ1-2; 9 positions match TRBD1. The CDR3 contains 14 residues. CDR1 is SGHRS, CDR2 YFSETQ, per germline. The trim removed 4 bases at V and 7 bases at J, leaving 8 bases unmatched.

This clone was detected only once. J is TRBJ2-3 and V is TRBV11-3; 7 bases fit TRBD2. CDR1 SGHNT and CDR2 YENEEA come from the germline V gene. The CDR3 runs 16 residues. The trim removed 1 base at V and 0 bases at J, leaving 4 bases unmatched. CDR3 residues: CASSLGRRGSTDTQYF. The CDR3 region has the DNA TGTGCCAGCAGCTTAGGGAGGCGGGGGAGCACAGATACGCAGTATTTT.

The V call is TRBV6-5, the J call TRBJ1-1, with 7 bases lining up with TRBD1. Germline lookup yields CDR1 MNHEY and CDR2 SVGAGI. The CDR3 contains 15 residues. J lost 3 bases, V lost 0 bases, and 4 bases had no gene match. The CDR3 is CASSYSRQGDTEAFF. The CDR3 DNA reads as TGTGCCAGCAGTTACTCGCGGCAGGGGGACACTGAAGCTTTCTTT.

This clone was seen a few times. The chain links TRBV7-2 to TRBJ1-3; D gene ambiguous. V was cut by 5 bases and J by 4 bases, with 15 bases left in between. This CDR3 is 15 amino acids long. Germline lookup yields CDR1 SGHTA and CDR2 FQGNSA. CDR3 residues: CASSPSIGRGNTIYF. DNA of the CDR3: TGTGCCAGCAGCCCATCAATCGGTCGAGGAAACACCATATATTTT.

Only a few counts were recorded for this clone. The chain recombines TRBV19 with TRBJ1-4; D not resolved. There are 15 residues in the CDR3. From germline, CDR1 is LNHDA and CDR2 SQIVND (reference sequence). Trimming removed 1 base at V and 8 bases at J, with 14 bases between. The CDR3: CASSIGRPGREKLFF. DNA for the CDR3: TGTGCCAGTAGTATAGGCCGACCGGGTCGGGAAAAACTGTTTTTT.

This chain joins TRBV9 and TRBJ1-1; D is unresolved. Between the trimmed V and J ends, which lost 4 bases and 0 bases, there was a span of 7 bases. Germline assignment: CDR1 SGDLS and CDR2 YYNGEE. The CDR3 runs to 13 residues. The CDR3 sequence is CASSNQMNTEAFF. The CDR3 DNA reads as TGTGCCAGCAGCAACCAGATGAACACTGAAGCTTTCTTT.

The V and J genes are TRBV5-1 and TRBJ2-3, with D possibly matching TRBD1 (6 bases). This CDR3 is built from 16 residues. The germline V gene encodes CDR1 SGHRS and CDR2 YFSETQ. The ends were cut back, 0 bases at V and 1 base at J, with 12 bases in the middle. The CDR3 protein is CASSLALGARTDTQYF. The CDR3 nucleotides are TGCGCCAGCAGCTTGGCCTTGGGGGCCCGCACAGATACGCAGTATTTT.

V usage is TRBV12-3 or TRBV12-4 and J usage is TRBJ2-1, with 9 positions matching TRBD1. Trimming cost V 7 bases and J 8 bases; bases outside gene matches: 6. The CDR3 runs to 13 residues. CDR3 sequence reads: CASMGQGRYEQFF. The CDR3 DNA reads as TGTGCCAGCATGGGACAGGGTAGATATGAGCAGTTCTTC.

This clone appeared a single time. The V gene is TRBV7-7, the J gene TRBJ2-1; 7 positions agree with TRBD2. V lost 11 bases to trimming and J lost 7 bases; unmatched junction nucleotides: 8. From germline, CDR1 is SSHAT and CDR2 FNYEAQ (reference sequence). This CDR3 is 12 amino acids long. The CDR3 DNA reads TGTGCCGTCGGCGGGGGAGGGAATGAGCAGTTCTTC. As protein: CAVGGGGNEQFF.

This clone showed up just once. This sequence joins TRBV10-2 and TRBJ1-2, with 8 bases aligning to TRBD1. Losses at the gene ends were 3 bases for V and 3 bases for J; bases not matched to a gene: 12. The CDR3 length is 17 residues. Germline V gene data show CDR1 as WSHSY and CDR2 as SAAADI. The CDR3 DNA sequence: TGCGCCAGCAGTGATCGCTACCCGGACAGGGTACACTATGGCTACACCTTC. Amino acids: CASSDRYPDRVHYGYTF.

The genes are TRBV5-1 and TRBJ2-5, with a weak D call TRBD2 (6 bases). CDR1 SGHRS and CDR2 YFSETQ come from the germline V gene. The CDR3 spans 13 residues. V was cut by 4 bases and J by 2 bases, with 9 bases left in between. The CDR3 DNA reads TGCGCCAGCAGCCCCCGGGAGCAAGAGACCCAGTACTTC. It is translated as CASSPREQETQYF.

This chain connects TRBV6-6 to TRBJ1-2, with 9 bases lining up with TRBD1. Germline V lookup: CDR1 MNHNY, CDR2 SVGAGI (reference sequence). J gave up 8 bases and V 4 bases, and 5 bases lay outside the gene matches. The CDR3 extends over 13 amino acids. CDR3 amino acids: CASSSGTGLGYTF. Here the CDR3 DNA reads TGTGCCAGCAGTTCCGGGACAGGGTTGGGCTACACCTTC.

This chain links TRBV6-2 or TRBV6-3 with TRBJ2-1; the match to TRBD2 covers 12 bases. The CDR3 loop spans 16 amino acids. CDR1 is MNHEY and CDR2 is SVGEGT in the germline V gene. Germline trimming cut 2 bases from V and 6 bases from J; bases unmatched to any gene: 5. CDR3 nucleotide sequence: TGTGCCAGCAGTTACAGTCGGACTAGCGGGATCAATGAGCAGTTCTTC. Translating it yields CASSYSRTSGINEQFF.

The chain combines TRBV5-1 with TRBJ2-7; D gene unclear. The CDR3 is 14 amino acids. The ends were cut back, 0 bases at V and 0 bases at J, with 7 bases in the middle. Per the germline V gene, CDR1 is SGHRS and CDR2 is YFSETQ. CDR3 sequence reads: CASSLAVNSYEQYF. DNA for the CDR3: TGCGCCAGCAGCTTGGCGGTCAACTCCTACGAGCAGTACTTC.

The V and J genes are TRBV4-2 and TRBJ2-7; the match to TRBD2 covers 7 bases. CDR1 is LGHNA, CDR2 YNFKEQ, per germline. The V segment lost 4 bases and the J segment 7 bases; nucleotides outside the gene matches: 16. This CDR3 has 16 residues. The CDR3 protein is CASSRRGAGTFEEQYF. CDR3 in DNA: TGTGCCAGCAGCCGCCGAGGAGCGGGGACCTTTGAAGAGCAGTACTTC.

This chain joins TRBV28 and TRBJ2-7; 8 bases are shared with TRBD1. Germline CDR1 and CDR2: MDHEN and SYDVKM. The CDR3 runs 14 residues. Trimming removed 9 bases from V and 3 bases from J; junction bases left unmatched: 10. The CDR3 here is CASRLTTGDYEQYF. CDR3 nucleotides: TGTGCCAGTAGGCTCACGACAGGGGACTACGAGCAGTACTTC. Looking up the rest from reference TRBV28 and TRBJ2-7 gives the full variable domain: DVKVTQSSRYLVKRTGEKVFLECVQDMDHENMFWYRQDPGLGLRLIYFSYDVKMKEKGDIPEGYSVSREKKERFSLILESASTNQTSMYLCASRLTTGDYEQYFGPGTRLTVT.

This chain uses TRBV5-1 with TRBJ2-3, with 8 bases lining up with TRBD2. Germline trimming cut 0 bases from V and 3 bases from J; bases unmatched to any gene: 18. Germline V gene data show CDR1 as SGHRS and CDR2 as YFSETQ. There are 20 residues in the CDR3. The CDR3 spells CASSLGSVISGLVQTDTQYF. For the CDR3, the DNA is TGCGCCAGCAGCTTGGGGTCAGTGATTTCGGGACTAGTCCAAACAGATACGCAGTATTTT.

The chain uses TRBV15 and TRBJ1-2, with a possible D match to TRBD1 (6 bases). Germline assignment: CDR1 LNHNV and CDR2 YYDKDF (reference sequence). V gave up 0 bases and J gave up 8 bases, with 16 bases separating them. CDR3 length: 15 residues. CDR3 DNA: TGTGCCACCAGCAGAGATCCCCCAGGGGCTAGGGGCTACACCTTC. Translating gives CATSRDPPGARGYTF.

The chain carries TRBV3-1 (or the pseudogene TRBV3-2) and TRBJ1-2, with D possibly TRBD1 on 5 matching bases. The CDR3 consists of 14 residues. Trimming pared 4 bases from V and 7 bases from J, leaving 16 bases between. CDR1 and CDR2 (germline): LGHDT, YNNKEL (reference sequence). The CDR3 region is CASSPGWGLAGYTF. DNA of the CDR3: TGTGCCAGCAGCCCAGGGTGGGGATTGGCTGGCTACACCTTC.

This chain joins TRBV3-1 (or the pseudogene TRBV3-2) and TRBJ2-3; the D is unclear. Germline CDR1 and CDR2: LGHDT and YNNKEL (reference sequence). The CDR3 runs 12 residues. Trimming removed 8 bases at V and 8 bases at J, with 14 bases between. CDR3 sequence (DNA): TGTGCCAGCGCTCCGGCTGGGCTTACGCAGTATTTT. Translating it yields CASAPAGLTQYF.

The V gene is TRBV3-1 (or the pseudogene TRBV3-2), the J gene TRBJ2-1, with 12 bases identical to TRBD2. Germline V CDR1 and CDR2: LGHDT, YNNKEL (reference sequence). The ends lost 10 bases at V and 5 bases at J; junction bases unmatched: 6. This CDR3 has 14 residues. The CDR3 sequence: CATSLAGGHNEQFF. Written as DNA, the CDR3 is TGTGCCACCTCACTAGCGGGAGGCCACAATGAGCAGTTCTTC.

This rearrangement joins TRBV12-5 to TRBJ2-3, with 9 positions matching TRBD1. The CDR3 totals 16 residues. The germline CDR1 and CDR2 sequences are LGHNT and FRNRAP. The V gene end was trimmed by 4 bases and the J gene end by 5 bases; junction bases not matched to a gene: 10. The CDR3 nucleotides are TGTGCTAGTGGTTCCACCACAGGGGGCATAGGAGATACGCAGTATTTT. Protein: CASGSTTGGIGDTQYF. The entire variable domain, with the rest obtained from reference TRBV12-5 and TRBJ2-3, is as follows: DARVTQTPRHKVTEMGQEVTMRCQPILGHNTVFWYRQTMMQGLELLAYFRNRAPLDDSGMPKDRFSAEMPDATLATLKIQPSEPRDSAVYFCASGSTTGGIGDTQYFGPGTRLTVL.

The chain carries TRBV2 and TRBJ2-5; 8 positions match TRBD2. Germline trimming cut 6 bases from V and 5 bases from J; bases unmatched to any gene: 14. Germline V lookup: CDR1 SNHLY, CDR2 FYNNEI. The CDR3 runs 16 residues. CDR3 region: CASSQRLATYSETQYF. As DNA, the CDR3 is TGTGCCAGCAGCCAAAGACTAGCGACCTACTCGGAGACCCAGTACTTC.

The chain links TRBV11-1 to TRBJ1-1, with 7 bases lining up with TRBD1. This CDR3 is built from 15 residues. The V gene's germline CDR1 is SGHAT and CDR2 FQDESV (reference sequence). J was trimmed by 4 bases and V by 5 bases; bases with no gene match: 10. Here the CDR3 reads CASSDRQGRGTEAFF. In nucleotides, the CDR3 is TGTGCCAGCAGCGACCGACAGGGAAGGGGCACTGAAGCTTTCTTT.

The CDR3 DNA reads TGTGCCAGCAGCTCCACACTCGGGGTAGGCTATGGCTACACCTTC. Protein sequence: CASSSTLGVGYGYTF. This chain connects TRBV11-2 to TRBJ1-2; unclear D gene. The CDR3 runs to 15 residues. With 4 bases removed from V and 4 bases from J, the gap between germline ends came to 16 bases. CDR1 is SGHAT and CDR2 is FQNNGV in the germline V gene.

V gene TRBV29-1 combines with J gene TRBJ2-7; no firm D call. Germline assignment: CDR1 SQVTM and CDR2 ANQGSEA. The CDR3 totals 14 residues. V was pared by 4 bases and J by 2 bases, with 15 bases between. CDR3 in DNA: TGCAGCGTTGTATGGCACAGAGACGCCTACGAGCAGTACTTC. Translation gives CSVVWHRDAYEQYF.

The chain combines TRBV10-1 with TRBJ2-7; TRBD1 might be the D (5 bases). Germline-derived CDR1 and CDR2 are WNHNN and SYGVQD (reference sequence). The CDR3 runs to 15 residues. Trimming shortened V by 6 bases and J by 4 bases, and 19 bases separated the two germline ends. The CDR3 bases are TGCGCCAGCAGCCCGAAGGGGCCCCTTCGGTACGAGCAGTACTTC. Protein product: CASSPKGPLRYEQYF.